The 24 T cell receptor beta chains in this list originate from one sample, sequenced in a study of control samples from healthy donors and cancer patients. The method was immunoSEQ multiplex PCR; TCRdb's version includes in-frame clones alone and lacks a portion of them. This table has 100,000 to 150,000 clones, around 87% appearing once. The sample taken for sequencing was blood. The receptors come from a man in his 60s in good health.

Comments on this clone: Other DNA sequences in this specimen translate into the identical CDR3. The V call is TRBV28, the J call TRBJ1-1, with a weak D call TRBD1 (5 bases). Per the germline V gene, CDR1 is MDHEN and CDR2 is SYDVKM. This CDR3 contains 13 residues. V was clipped by 3 bases and J by 4 bases, with 9 bases between them. CDR3 bases: TGTGCCAGCAGTTTGAGGGGACTCACTGAAGCTTTCTTT. Encoded protein: CASSLRGLTEAFF.

The gene calls are TRBV5-1 and TRBJ1-3, with D possibly matching TRBD1 (5 bases). CDR1 and CDR2 from the germline V gene are SGHRS and YFSETQ. The CDR3 consists of 15 residues. V was trimmed by 1 base and J by 1 base, leaving 9 bases between them. CDR3 protein: CASSLRSGSGNTIYF. The CDR3 DNA follows: TGCGCCAGCAGCTTGAGATCAGGGTCTGGAAACACCATATATTTT.

This clone was seen a handful of times. This chain joins TRBV30 and TRBJ2-7, with D possibly TRBD1 on 5 matching bases. Looked up from germline, CDR1 is GTSNPN and CDR2 is SVGIG (reference sequence). Trimming took off 4 bases at V and 8 bases at J, with 21 bases between the two ends. This CDR3 contains 14 residues. The CDR3 protein is CAWTSVRAASQQYF. The DNA for the CDR3 is TGTGCCTGGACTTCCGTCAGGGCCGCATCGCAGCAGTACTTC.

The gene calls are TRBV9 and TRBJ2-7; D is unclear. The CDR3 has 14 residues. Per the germline V gene, CDR1 is SGDLS and CDR2 is YYNGEE. V shed 0 bases and J shed 0 bases, with 7 bases lying between them. Written as DNA, the CDR3 is TGTGCCAGCAGCGTAGATCCTAGCTCCTACGAGCAGTACTTC. Its translation is CASSVDPSSYEQYF.

This sequence joins TRBV3-1 (or the pseudogene TRBV3-2) and TRBJ1-2; 9 bases are a match to TRBD1. The ends lost 4 bases at V and 8 bases at J; junction bases unmatched: 5. This CDR3 is built from 13 residues. Germline loops: CDR1 LGHDT, CDR2 YNNKEL (reference sequence). This CDR3 is CASSPGQGMGYTF. The CDR3 region has the DNA TGTGCCAGCAGCCCGGGACAGGGTATGGGCTACACCTTC.

Of note for this clone: The junction departs from the called germline gene at one end, perhaps through a read error. The J gene is TRBJ1-5, the V gene TRBV5-6, with 9 bases identical to TRBD1. Germline V CDR1 and CDR2: SGHDT, YYEEEE. This CDR3 is 16 amino acids long. The CDR3 bases are TGTGCCAGCAGCTTAAGTGCCACAGGGGGCAACCAGCCCCAGCATTTT. This translates into CASSLSATGGNQPQHF.

This chain links TRBV9 with TRBJ1-3; D unclear. Germline V gene lookup returns CDR1 SGDLS and CDR2 YYNGEE. The ends were cut back, 0 bases at V and 1 base at J, with 8 bases in the middle. This CDR3 comprises 15 residues. CDR3 region: CASSVGKASGNTIYF. CDR3 in DNA: TGTGCCAGCAGCGTAGGGAAGGCGTCTGGAAACACCATATATTTT.

The chain recombines TRBV19 with TRBJ2-3; D is perhaps TRBD2 (6 bases). The germline gives CDR1 LNHDA, CDR2 SQIVND (reference sequence). Trimming removed 5 bases from V and 2 bases from J, with 11 bases in between. This CDR3 region has 14 residues. DNA for the CDR3: TGTGCCAGTAGTGGAGGACTATTCACAGATACGCAGTATTTT. This translates into CASSGGLFTDTQYF.

This sequence joins TRBV9 and TRBJ1-1, with a tentative D call TRBD1 (5 bases). The CDR3 consists of 14 residues. The germline V and J ends were trimmed by 3 bases and 3 bases, with 12 bases remaining between them. Germline V CDR1 and CDR2: SGDLS, YYNGEE. Here the CDR3 DNA reads TGTGCCAGCAGCGCCCAGAGGGACGACACTGAAGCTTTCTTT. This encodes CASSAQRDDTEAFF.

The count of this clone is one. J is TRBJ1-1 and V is TRBV5-5; a weak D match, TRBD1 (6 bases). V lost 4 bases and J 4 bases, leaving 11 bases between the germline ends. Germline V lookup: CDR1 SGHKS, CDR2 YYEKEE (reference sequence). The CDR3 is made up of 13 amino acids. The CDR3 is CASSPRQVTEAFF. The CDR3 DNA follows: TGTGCCAGCAGCCCACGACAGGTCACTGAAGCTTTCTTT.

The rearrangement joins TRBV6-5 to TRBJ2-2; perhaps TRBD1 as D (6 bases). V lost 6 bases to trimming and J lost 4 bases, with 9 bases between them. The CDR3 runs 13 residues. CDR1 MNHEY and CDR2 SVGAGI come from the germline V gene. The CDR3 DNA is TGTGCCAGCAGCGGGGACATCACCGGGGAGCTGTTTTTT. Amino acid sequence: CASSGDITGELFF.

The V and J genes are TRBV7-2 and TRBJ2-5; D unclear. V lost 1 base and J 4 bases, leaving 7 bases between the germline ends. This CDR3 contains 13 residues. Germline values: CDR1 SGHTA, CDR2 FQGNSA. Here the CDR3 reads CASSLGLGETQYF. CDR3 DNA sequence: TGTGCCAGCAGCTTAGGTCTAGGAGAGACCCAGTACTTC.

The chain employs TRBV11-2 and TRBJ2-1; unclear D gene. The CDR3 has 14 amino acids. Between the trimmed V and J ends, which lost 5 bases and 4 bases, there was a span of 12 bases. Germline lookup yields CDR1 SGHAT and CDR2 FQNNGV. CDR3 in DNA: TGTGCCAGCAGCCCAACAACAGTGTACAATGAGCAGTTCTTC. Translated: CASSPTTVYNEQFF.

This clone was detected once. This chain connects TRBV18 to TRBJ2-7; TRBD1 agrees at 8 bases. V was pared by 4 bases and J by 5 bases, with 4 bases of the junction left unmatched. The V gene's germline CDR1 is KGHSH and CDR2 LQKENI. The length of the CDR3 is 13 residues. As DNA, the CDR3 is TGTGCCAGCTCACAGGGGACAGGTGACGAGCAGTACTTC. Translated, it gives CASSQGTGDEQYF.

The rearrangement uses TRBV3-1 (or the pseudogene TRBV3-2) and TRBJ2-3; D is possibly TRBD1 (6 bases). The CDR3 length is 15 residues. The V end was cut by 0 bases, the J end by 3 bases, with 10 bases between. Germline CDR1 and CDR2: LGHDT and YNNKEL (reference sequence). The CDR3 sequence is CASSQEQGRTDTQYF. The CDR3 nucleotides read TGTGCCAGCAGCCAAGAACAGGGAAGAACAGATACGCAGTATTTT.

The J gene is TRBJ2-1, the V gene TRBV28, with D possibly being TRBD1 (6 bases). V shed 3 bases and J shed 0 bases, with 9 bases lying between them. The CDR3 length is 15 residues. Germline assignment: CDR1 MDHEN and CDR2 SYDVKM. The CDR3 spells CASSFRGSSYNEQFF. DNA of the CDR3: TGTGCCAGCAGTTTTAGGGGGAGCTCCTACAATGAGCAGTTCTTC. Together with reference TRBV28 and TRBJ2-1, the CDR3 gives the full variable domain: DVKVTQSSRYLVKRTGEKVFLECVQDMDHENMFWYRQDPGLGLRLIYFSYDVKMKEKGDIPEGYSVSREKKERFSLILESASTNQTSMYLCASSFRGSSYNEQFFGPGTRLTVL.

This clone was seen a handful of times. The CDR3 bases are TGTGCCAGCAGCTTACAGAATAGCAATCAGCCCCAGCATTTT. As protein: CASSLQNSNQPQHF. This chain joins TRBV7-2 and TRBJ1-5; D is uncertain. This CDR3 is 14 amino acids long. Germline V lookup: CDR1 SGHTA, CDR2 FQGNSA. V gave up 2 bases and J gave up 0 bases, with 5 bases separating them.

The chain uses TRBV6-5 and TRBJ2-3, with no clear D. Trimming took off 8 bases at V and 5 bases at J, with 14 bases between the two ends. Germline V gene lookup returns CDR1 MNHEY and CDR2 SVGAGI. The CDR3 loop spans 13 amino acids. The CDR3 sequence is CASALPAGDTQYF. The CDR3 bases are TGTGCCAGCGCACTACCGGCCGGAGATACGCAGTATTTT.

This clone was observed a single time. The chain carries TRBV7-2 and TRBJ2-2, with 7 bases matching TRBD1. Trimming cost V 1 base and J 4 bases; bases outside gene matches: 6. The CDR3 runs 16 residues. From germline, CDR1 is SGHTA and CDR2 FQGNSA. Here the CDR3 reads CASSLVSGQSTGELFF. The CDR3, as DNA: TGTGCCAGCAGCTTAGTGTCGGGACAGAGCACCGGGGAGCTGTTTTTT. Full variable domain (remainder filled in from reference TRBV7-2 and TRBJ2-2): GAGVSQSPSNKVTEKGKDVELRCDPISGHTALYWYRQSLGQGLEFLIYFQGNSAPDKSGLPSDRFSAERTGGSVSTLTIQRTQQEDSAVYLCASSLVSGQSTGELFFGEGSRLTVL.

V and J are TRBV5-1 and TRBJ2-2; 7 bases fit TRBD1. The CDR3 totals 15 residues. Trimming took 3 bases from V and 2 from J; bases not matched to a gene: 4. Germline lookup yields CDR1 SGHRS and CDR2 YFSETQ. CDR3 in DNA: TGCGCCAGCAGCTCGCAGGGGGTAAACACCGGGGAGCTGTTTTTT. Translation gives CASSSQGVNTGELFF.

This clone has a single count. This chain uses TRBV15 with TRBJ1-1; D gene ambiguous. Germline CDR1 LNHNV, CDR2 YYDKDF (reference sequence). There are 14 residues in the CDR3. V lost 5 bases, J lost 0 bases, and 10 bases lay in between. The CDR3, as DNA: TGTGCCACCAGCGATTTTCCTTTGAACACTGAAGCTTTCTTT. Translated: CATSDFPLNTEAFF.

The table lists this clone with a count of one. This rearrangement joins TRBV7-3 to TRBJ2-3; D perhaps matches TRBD1 (6 bases). Between the trimmed V and J ends, which lost 3 bases and 2 bases, there was a span of 9 bases. The CDR3 is 14 residues long. Per the germline V gene, CDR1 is SGHTA and CDR2 is FQGTGA. The CDR3 reads CASSFRDNTDTQYF. The CDR3 DNA sequence: TGTGCCAGCAGCTTCCGGGACAACACAGATACGCAGTATTTT.

The V and J genes are TRBV19 and TRBJ1-1; 7 nucleotides match TRBD1. This CDR3 comprises 11 residues. Germline CDR1 and CDR2: LNHDA and SQIVND (reference sequence). The J segment lost 8 bases and the V segment lost 4 bases, leaving 1 base of the junction unmatched. CDR3 nucleotides: TGTGCCAGTAGTAGGGGACAGGAAGCTTTCTTT. Protein: CASSRGQEAFF.

This clone was counted a few times. V gene TRBV4-2 combines with J gene TRBJ1-1, with TRBD1 matching over 8 bases. Looked up from germline, CDR1 is LGHNA and CDR2 is YNFKEQ. The ends lost 3 bases at V and 3 bases at J; junction bases unmatched: 6. The CDR3 is 15 amino acids. CDR3 coding DNA: TGTGCCAGCAGCCAGCGTGACAGGGGAGACACTGAAGCTTTCTTT. Translated, it gives CASSQRDRGDTEAFF.